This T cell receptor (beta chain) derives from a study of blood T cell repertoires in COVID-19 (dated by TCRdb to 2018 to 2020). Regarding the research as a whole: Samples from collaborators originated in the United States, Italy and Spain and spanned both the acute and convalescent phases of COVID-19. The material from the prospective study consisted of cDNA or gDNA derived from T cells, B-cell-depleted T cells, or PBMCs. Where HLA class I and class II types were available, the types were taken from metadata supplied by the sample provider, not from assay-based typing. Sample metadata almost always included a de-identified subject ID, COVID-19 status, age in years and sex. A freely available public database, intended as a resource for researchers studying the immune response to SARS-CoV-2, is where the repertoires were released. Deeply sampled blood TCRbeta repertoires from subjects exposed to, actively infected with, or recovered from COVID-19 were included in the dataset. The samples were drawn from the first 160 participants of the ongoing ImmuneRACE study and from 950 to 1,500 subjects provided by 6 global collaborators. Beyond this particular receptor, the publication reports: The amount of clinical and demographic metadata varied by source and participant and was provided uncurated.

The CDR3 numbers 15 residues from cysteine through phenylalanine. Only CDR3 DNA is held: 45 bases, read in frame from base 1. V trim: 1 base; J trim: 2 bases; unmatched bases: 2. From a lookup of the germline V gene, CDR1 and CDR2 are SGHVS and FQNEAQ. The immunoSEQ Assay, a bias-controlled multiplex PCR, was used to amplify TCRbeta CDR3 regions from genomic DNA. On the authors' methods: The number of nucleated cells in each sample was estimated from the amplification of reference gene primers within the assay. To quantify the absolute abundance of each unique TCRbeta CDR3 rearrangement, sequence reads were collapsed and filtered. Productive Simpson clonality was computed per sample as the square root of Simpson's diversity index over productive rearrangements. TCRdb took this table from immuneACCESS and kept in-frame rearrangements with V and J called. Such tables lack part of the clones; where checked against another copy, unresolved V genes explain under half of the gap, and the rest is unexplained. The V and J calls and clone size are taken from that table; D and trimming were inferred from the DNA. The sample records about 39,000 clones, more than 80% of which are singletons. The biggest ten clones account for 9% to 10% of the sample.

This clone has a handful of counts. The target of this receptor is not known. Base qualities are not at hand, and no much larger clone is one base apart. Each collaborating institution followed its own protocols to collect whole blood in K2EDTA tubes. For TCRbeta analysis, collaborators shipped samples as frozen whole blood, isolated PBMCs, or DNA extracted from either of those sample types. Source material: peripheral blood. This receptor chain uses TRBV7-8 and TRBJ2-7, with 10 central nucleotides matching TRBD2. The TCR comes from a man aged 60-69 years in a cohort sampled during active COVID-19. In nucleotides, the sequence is TGTGCCAGCAGCTTAGGGACTAGCGGCACCTACGAGCAGTACTTC. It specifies CASSLGTSGTYEQYF.